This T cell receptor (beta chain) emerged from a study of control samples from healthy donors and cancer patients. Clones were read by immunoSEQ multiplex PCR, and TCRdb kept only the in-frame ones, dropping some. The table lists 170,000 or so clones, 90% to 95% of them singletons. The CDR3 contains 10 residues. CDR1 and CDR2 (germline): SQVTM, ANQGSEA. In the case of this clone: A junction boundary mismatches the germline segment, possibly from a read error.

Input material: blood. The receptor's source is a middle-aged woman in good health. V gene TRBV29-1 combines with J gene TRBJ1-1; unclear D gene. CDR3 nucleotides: TGCAGCGTTAACCCCGGGGATATAGTCTTT. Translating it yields CSVNPGDIVF. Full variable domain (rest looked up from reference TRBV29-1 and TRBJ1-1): SAVISQKPSRDICQRGTSLTIQCQVDSQVTMMFWYRQQPGQSLTLIATANQGSEATYESGFVIDKFPISRPNLTFSTLTVSNMSPEDSSIYLCSVNPGDIVFGQGTRLTVV.